This T cell receptor (beta chain) appears in the sequencing data of a study of blood T cell repertoires in COVID-19. Study context: T cells, B-cell-depleted T cells, or PBMCs supplied cDNA or gDNA.

Trimming took off 5 bases at V and 0 bases at J, with 7 bases between the two ends. Per germline, CDR1 SEHNR and CDR2 FQNEAQ (reference sequence). This CDR3 has 13 residues. Method: immunoSEQ multiplex PCR; TCRdb's copy keeps in-frame clones and lacks some. The sample records roughly 200,000 clones, approximately 83% being singletons. Donors were grouped by their self-reported clinical history. The study recruited exposed participants who had met a COVID-19 case within 2 weeks before entry. The sequence derives from a woman aged 45-65 years who had been exposed to COVID-19. This chain links TRBV7-9 with TRBJ1-2; D is unclear. Sequencing was done on a sample of PBMCs or T cells enriched from blood (not recorded which). The CDR3 nucleotides read TGTGCCAGCAGCCCAATAGCTAACTATGGCTACACCTTC. Encoded protein: CASSPIANYGYTF.